The clone carrying this TCR beta chain occurred a few times. What it binds is not known. A minimum of 6 micrograms of total RNA was extracted per sample. Through a sample-barcoded 5' primer and a J-beta primer mix, a second PCR was run for roughly 6 to 12 cycles. Via MiXCR, TCRdb re-called the 5' RACE reads, giving one row per CDR3 protein. The data hold about 570,000 distinct CDR3 sequences, with approximately 25% observed a single time. Germline lookup yields CDR1 MNHEY and CDR2 SVGEGT. The CDR3 is 16 amino acids. Trimming took 4 bases from V and 4 from J; bases not matched to a gene: 9. This sample was included in a study of blood T cells in healthy people across ages. General study points: Diversity was higher, and naive CD4+ cells more numerous, in long-lived donors than in aged donors.

V is TRBV6-2 or TRBV6-3 and J is TRBJ2-5; 10 bases fit TRBD1. This receptor was identified in a woman in her seventies in good health. Sequencing used blood. The CDR3 coding sequence is TGTGCCAGCAGTTCCTGGGGACAGGGGATTCGAGAGACCCAGTACTTC. This encodes CASSSWGQGIRETQYF.